This is a list of T cell receptor beta chains from one sample in a study of OX40 agonist ivuxolimab in advanced cancers. Clones were sequenced by immunoSEQ multiplex PCR, and TCRdb holds only the in-frame ones, with some missing. The data show around 38,000 clones, roughly 82% seen once. Sample: CD4+ or CD8+ T cells sorted from blood, taken in a trial of the OX40 agonist ivuxolimab. The receptors originated from an adult with an advanced solid tumor such as melanoma, head and neck, liver or kidney cancer. The CDR3 runs from the conserved cysteine through the conserved F or W. D genes are given only for firm matches. Clone size appears in some rows only: once, few, many, or a class for an expanded clone.

DNA: TGTGCCAGCGGAGGACAGTTTGGAGAGACCCAGTACTTC; CDR3: CASGGQFGETQYF; V: TRBV7-2; size: -; D: -; J: TRBJ2-5
DNA: TGTGCCAGCAGCGTAGATTCTGATACGCAGTATTTT; CDR3: CASSVDSDTQYF; V: TRBV9; size: -; D: -; J: TRBJ2-3
DNA: TGTGCCAGCAGCTCTACTAGCGCCCAGTACTTC; CDR3: CASSSTSAQYF; V: TRBV7-8; size: few; D: TRBD2; J: TRBJ2-5
DNA: TGTGCTAGTGGCCAAATGATCGGGAGTGAAGCTTTCTTT; CDR3: CASGQMIGSEAFF; V: TRBV12-5; size: -; D: -; J: TRBJ1-1
DNA: TGCGCCAGCAGCCACATACAGAACACCGGGGAGCTGTTTTTT; CDR3: CASSHIQNTGELFF; V: TRBV4-3; size: -; D: -; J: TRBJ2-2
DNA: TGTGCCAGCAGTCCCCCGGGACAGGGGGAGAATCAGCCCCAGCATTTT; CDR3: CASSPPGQGENQPQHF; V: TRBV7-2; size: -; D: TRBD1; J: TRBJ1-5
DNA: TGTGCCAGTAGGCCTGGTGTTAGCACAGATACGCAGTATTTT; CDR3: CASRPGVSTDTQYF; V: TRBV19; size: -; D: -; J: TRBJ2-3
DNA: TGTGCCAGCTCACCAACACAGGACTACGAGCAGTACTTC; CDR3: CASSPTQDYEQYF; V: TRBV18; size: -; D: -; J: TRBJ2-7
DNA: TGCGCCAGCAGGTCGACGGACGGCTCCTATAATTCACCCCTCCACTTT; CDR3: CASRSTDGSYNSPLHF; V: TRBV5-1; size: -; D: -; J: TRBJ1-6
DNA: TGCAGCGTTGAAAGCGCGGATAGCAATCAGCCCCAGCATTTT; CDR3: CSVESADSNQPQHF; V: TRBV29-1; size: -; D: -; J: TRBJ1-5
DNA: TGCGCCAGCAGCCAAGATCCAGGGGGATATGGAAACACCATATATTTT; CDR3: CASSQDPGGYGNTIYF; V: TRBV4-1; size: -; D: TRBD1; J: TRBJ1-3
DNA: TGTGCCAGCAGCCTTGGGACAGGGGTTAACTATGGCTACACCTTC; CDR3: CASSLGTGVNYGYTF; V: TRBV11-2; size: -; D: TRBD1; J: TRBJ1-2
DNA: TGTGCCAGCAGCCCCCTCTTATACAATGAGCAGTTCTTC; CDR3: CASSPLLYNEQFF; V: TRBV14; size: -; D: -; J: TRBJ2-1
DNA: TGTGCCAGCAGTTTAGTATTGCCTAGCGGGAGTTTTTACGAGCAGTACTTC; CDR3: CASSLVLPSGSFYEQYF; V: TRBV27; size: -; D: TRBD2; J: TRBJ2-7
DNA: TGTGCCAGTAGTACCGACGGAAACACCATATATTTT; CDR3: CASSTDGNTIYF; V: TRBV19; size: once; D: -; J: TRBJ1-3
DNA: TGTGCCATCAGTGAGTCGAATTCCGCAGCATCGGGACTAATAGAAAAACTGTTTTTT; CDR3: CAISESNSAASGLIEKLFF; V: TRBV10-3; size: -; D: -; J: TRBJ1-4
DNA: TGCAGCGTTCAAAGCGTTGGCTATGGCTACACCTTC; CDR3: CSVQSVGYGYTF; V: TRBV29-1; size: -; D: -; J: TRBJ1-2
DNA: TGTGCCAGCAGCTTACGCAGGTCGCAAGAGACCCAGTACTTC; CDR3: CASSLRRSQETQYF; V: TRBV7-8; size: -; D: -; J: TRBJ2-5
DNA: TGTGCCATAGGAGAGGGGGGACCTTCTTCACCCCTCCACTTT; CDR3: CAIGEGGPSSPLHF; V: TRBV10-3; size: medium-sized; D: -; J: TRBJ1-6
DNA: TGTGCCAGCAGCATAACCGGGACTAGTGTAGGGACCCAGTACTTC; CDR3: CASSITGTSVGTQYF; V: TRBV7-6; size: -; D: TRBD2; J: TRBJ2-5
DNA: TGTGCCAGCAGCTTACGTCGGGGGTTAATTTCAGCTAATGAAAAACTGTTTTTT; CDR3: CASSLRRGLISANEKLFF; V: TRBV7-8; size: -; D: -; J: TRBJ1-4
DNA: TGCGCCAGCAGCCATGCACCGGGGCCAGACAATGAGCAGTTCTTC; CDR3: CASSHAPGPDNEQFF; V: TRBV4-1; size: -; D: -; J: TRBJ2-1
DNA: TGCGCCAGCAGCCAAGATCTACAGGGGAACACTGAAGCTTTCTTT; CDR3: CASSQDLQGNTEAFF; V: TRBV4-1; size: few; D: -; J: TRBJ1-1
DNA: TGCGCCAGCAGCTTGGCAGGGGTTAATGAAAAACTGTTTTTT; CDR3: CASSLAGVNEKLFF; V: TRBV5-1; size: -; D: -; J: TRBJ1-4